The rows below give T cell receptor beta chains drawn from one sample of a study of cytomegalovirus exposure and HLA in healthy donors. Using immunoSEQ multiplex PCR, the repertoire was profiled, and TCRdb retains in-frame clones only, with some absent. This sample has approximately 180,000 clones, with more than 75% found just once. Sequencing input: PBMCs. These receptors all stem from a woman aged 18-29 years in good health and CMV-seronegative. Each CDR3 is given with its conserved first and last residue. The order of the fields is J gene, V gene, clone size, CDR3 length, D gene, CDR3 DNA, CDR3 protein. D genes are given only for firm matches. Clone size is given for some rows only: seen once, a few or many times, or a class if the clone is expanded.

TRBJ1-5 TRBV28 . 13 . TGTGCCAGCAGATCTCCAGGGAATCAGCCCCAGCATTTT CASRSPGNQPQHF
TRBJ2-1 TRBV4-1 . 16 . TGCGCCAGCAGCCAAGGATTCCGCGGACTTTACAATGAGCAGTTCTTC CASSQGFRGLYNEQFF
TRBJ1-6 TRBV5-4 . 13 . TGTGCCAGCAGCTTGGGAGGGAATTCACCCCTCCACTTT CASSLGGNSPLHF
TRBJ2-6 TRBV7-3 . 13 . TGTGCCAGCGGCCCCTCTGGGGCCAACGTCCTGACTTTC CASGPSGANVLTF
TRBJ1-6 TRBV5-4 . 15 . TGTGCCAGCAGCTTGGGTCAGGGTCTCGGCTCACCCCTCCACTTT CASSLGQGLGSPLHF
TRBJ2-7 TRBV4-1 . 17 . TGCGCCAGCAGCCATCAACCACGCTATCCACAGGCCTACGAGCAGTACTTC CASSHQPRYPQAYEQYF
TRBJ1-3 TRBV7-9 few 14 TRBD1 TGTGCCAGCAGCTTCCCGGGACAGGGAAACACCATATATTTT CASSFPGQGNTIYF
TRBJ1-1 TRBV5-1 . 15 TRBD1 TGCGCCAGCAGCCCGCAAGACAGGGGGTTGCAGGGAGCTTTCTTT CASSPQDRGLQGAFF
TRBJ2-1 TRBV5-1 . 12 . TGCGCCAGCAGCTTGGCCGGGGAGCGGGAGTTCTTC CASSLAGEREFF
TRBJ2-7 TRBV7-2 . 16 TRBD2 TGTGCCAGCAACCTCCGCGTGGGCGGGAGCTCCTACGAGCAGTACTTC CASNLRVGGSSYEQYF
TRBJ2-5 TRBV15 . 16 TRBD2 TGTGCCACCAGCAGAGGGGGCGGGAGAGGCCAAGAGACCCAGTACTTC CATSRGGGRGQETQYF
TRBJ1-3 TRBV4-2 . 17 . TGTGCCAGCAGCCAAGATAAGCGACGGAGCTCTGGAAACACCATATATTTT CASSQDKRRSSGNTIYF
TRBJ1-2 TRBV6-5 few 15 TRBD1 TGTGCCAGCAGTTACCGGGGACAGGGGAACTATGGCTACACCTTC CASSYRGQGNYGYTF
TRBJ2-5 TRBV11-2 . 14 . TGTGCCAGCAGCTTAGTTGGGGGGCAAGAGACCCAGTACTTC CASSLVGGQETQYF
TRBJ1-2 TRBV10-1 . 15 TRBD1 TGCGCCAGCAACTCCCCGGACAGGGCCCTCTATGGCTACACCTTC CASNSPDRALYGYTF
TRBJ2-7 TRBV5-1 . 14 TRBD1 TGCGCCATCTCCATTAGGGACAGCCTCTACGAGCAGTACTTC CAISIRDSLYEQYF
TRBJ2-1 TRBV19 . 18 . TGTGCCAGTATCGCCCGTTCTGGACGGGGAAGCTCCTACAATGAGCAGTTCTTC CASIARSGRGSSYNEQFF
TRBJ2-7 TRBV19 . 15 TRBD2 TGTGCCAGTAGCCGAGGACTAGCGGGAGACTACGAGCAGTACTTC CASSRGLAGDYEQYF
TRBJ1-5 TRBV19 once 13 . TGTGCCAGTACCACAAAAAGCAATCAGCCCCAGCATTTT CASTTKSNQPQHF
TRBJ2-5 TRBV6-5 . 15 TRBD1 TGTGCCAGCAGTCGTCCGGGACAGGGACGAGAGACCCAGTACTTC CASSRPGQGRETQYF
TRBJ2-7 TRBV18 . 14 TRBD1 TGTGCCAGCTCACCGGCGGACAGGTACTACGAGCAGTACTTC CASSPADRYYEQYF
TRBJ1-2 TRBV7-2 . 14 TRBD1 TGTGCCAGCAGCACCCCGACAGGGTATAATGGCTACACCTTC CASSTPTGYNGYTF